This TCR beta chain was identified in a study of CD8 T cells in ankylosing spondylitis. Overall study results and limits: Clones linked to disease, bearing a CD8+ phenotype, were relatively rare in peripheral blood. Blood from ankylosing spondylitis patients appeared to carry a characteristic roughly 8-variant TCR beta motif.

TCRdb recomputed calls from the 5' RACE reads with MiXCR, one row per CDR3 protein. The table lists fewer than 650,000 distinct CDR3 sequences, roughly 13% of them singletons, with approximately 6.3% in the top ten. Concerning this clonotype itself: The antigen remains undetermined.

The CDR3 contains 12 residues. Germline values: CDR1 MDHEN, CDR2 SYDVKM. V lost 6 bases to trimming and J lost 6 bases, with 12 bases between them. The gene calls are TRBV28 and TRBJ2-7, with D possibly being TRBD1 (5 bases). The source material was blood, either unsorted or a sorted T cell fraction (not recorded which). The clonotype originates from a male donor with ankylosing spondylitis. CDR3 sequence reads: CASRATVGEQYV. CDR3 DNA: TGTGCCAGCAGAGCGACAGTCGGCGAGCAGTACGTC.